The source of this T cell receptor beta chain is a study of blood T cell repertoires in COVID-19. Study as a whole: COVID-19 samples collected from the United States, Italy and Spain covered acute and convalescent phases.

The table came from immunoSEQ multiplex PCR; TCRdb's copy has only in-frame clones and leaves some out. The sample consists of roughly 220,000 clones, 82% of them appearing once. CDR1 MNHNS and CDR2 SASEGT come from the germline V gene. The V end lost 2 bases, the J end lost 1 base, and 3 bases lay between the germline ends. The CDR3 loop spans 13 amino acids. Enrolled during active infection, Seattle patients were then followed longitudinally. The TCR originated in a woman over 75 with COVID-19, enrolled during active disease. J is TRBJ2-1 and V is TRBV6-1; D call uncertain. Sequencing was carried out using peripheral blood. The CDR3 nucleotides are TGTGCCAGCAGTGAAACTTCCTACAATGAGCAGTTCTTC. This codes for CASSETSYNEQFF.